Listed here are 2 T cell receptor beta chains from one sample, sequenced in a study of beta chain features in type 1 diabetes. The study, taken as a whole, reports: Shorter TCRB CDR3s, moderately but significantly so, were found in Type 1 diabetes patients in all four CD4+ subsets.

The antigens of these receptors remain unknown. Expressed TCRB transcripts got sequenced, as all isolated RNA was reverse transcribed. This table comes from immunoSEQ multiplex PCR, and its TCRdb copy is limited to in-frame clones, with some not included. The data contain 680,000 or so clones, 13% of them seen just once; the ten biggest clones take up 0.02% to 0.025%. The sample was naive CD4+ T cells from blood. The receptors here all came from a man aged 18 to 29 with type 1 diabetes.

This clone was detected only a few times. The rearrangement links TRBV2 to TRBJ1-5; possibly TRBD1 for D (6 bases). V was cut by 5 bases and J by 2 bases, with 13 bases left in between. CDR1 and CDR2 from the germline V gene are SNHLY and FYNNEI. The CDR3 runs 15 residues. DNA for the CDR3: TGTGCCAGCAGTCCCAATGGGGGCGGCAATCAGCCCCAGCATTTT. Protein: CASSPNGGGNQPQHF.

This clone was detected only a few times. Other DNA sequences in the same sample also yield this CDR3. The chain employs TRBV29-1 and TRBJ1-1; maybe TRBD1 (6 bases). V lost 6 bases, J lost 1 base, and 9 bases lay in between. The CDR3 length is 12 residues. Germline CDR1 is SQVTM and CDR2 is ANQGSEA. The CDR3 here is CSVEQGNTEAFF. The CDR3 DNA is TGCAGCGTGGAACAGGGGAACACTGAAGCTTTCTTT.